This TCR beta chain was sequenced in a study of blood T cell repertoires in COVID-19. Study information: Italy, Spain and the United States were the sources of the convalescent and acute COVID-19 samples. PBMCs, B-cell-depleted T cells, or T cells provided the cDNA or gDNA that made up the material.

Per the authors' pipeline: For nucleated cells, counts were estimated from reference gene primer amplification. Sequencing used immunoSEQ multiplex PCR; TCRdb keeps in-frame clones, though not all of them. V and J calls and clone size follow that table, whereas D and trimming were derived from the DNA. The sample holds a few hundred thousand clones, 80% to 90% seen once. The CDR3 loop spans 15 amino acids. V dropped 3 bases and J dropped 7; count of bases not matched to a gene: 6. Germline lookup yields CDR1 LGHDT and CDR2 YNNKEL (reference sequence). Participants were aged about 18 to 95 years, lived in around 25 US areas, and enrolled virtually.

This clonotype was sampled from a woman aged 40 to 55 with acute COVID-19. Sequencing input: PBMCs or T cells enriched from blood (not recorded which). The chain combines TRBV3-1 (or the pseudogene TRBV3-2) with TRBJ2-1; the match to TRBD1 covers 10 bases. Here the CDR3 DNA reads TGTGCCAGCAGCCAGACAGGGGGCGGTCCGAATGAGCAGTTCTTC. This translates into CASSQTGGGPNEQFF.